Below, 22 T cell receptor beta chains from the same sample are listed, as sequenced in a study of preoperative IRX-2 immunotherapy in early breast cancer. Treatment denoted: preoperative locoregional IRX-2 cytokine immunotherapy. Sequencing used immunoSEQ multiplex PCR; TCRdb keeps in-frame clones, though not all of them. The table has approximately 34,000 clones, 90% to 95% seen once. This material was obtained from a patient treated with IRX-2 immunotherapy. The receptors originated from a human donor with breast cancer.

The CDR3 region is CASSRLYSYNEQFF. In DNA form, the CDR3 reads TGTGCCAGCAGTCGACTGTACTCCTACAATGAGCAGTTCTTC. The J gene is TRBJ2-1, the V gene TRBV6-6; D uncertain. This CDR3 region has 14 residues. In germline, CDR1 is MNHNY, CDR2 SVGAGI (reference sequence). V dropped 5 bases and J dropped 0 bases, with 8 bases sitting between them.

The chain couples TRBV5-4 to TRBJ1-1; perhaps TRBD1 as D (5 bases). CDR3 length equals 15 residues. V lost 3 bases and J 2 bases, leaving 14 bases between the germline ends. The germline gives CDR1 SGHNT, CDR2 YYREEE (reference sequence). The CDR3 bases are TGTGCCAGCAGCTCGCAGGGCAGGGCCAACACTGAAGCTTTCTTT. This sequence encodes CASSSQGRANTEAFF.

The genes are TRBV2 and TRBJ1-1; 7 bases agree with TRBD1. CDR1 SNHLY and CDR2 FYNNEI come from the germline V gene. J gave up 3 bases and V 9 bases, and 1 base lay outside the gene matches. The CDR3 loop spans 11 amino acids. CDR3 DNA sequence: TGTGCCAGTACAGGGGACACTGAAGCTTTCTTT. Residues: CASTGDTEAFF.

The rearrangement joins TRBV30 to TRBJ2-3, with 7 bases fitting TRBD2. V lost 8 bases to trimming and J lost 6 bases; unmatched junction nucleotides: 14. Germline values: CDR1 GTSNPN, CDR2 SVGIG (reference sequence). The CDR3 totals 14 residues. The CDR3 reads CALTQTDGGDTQYF. The CDR3 coding sequence is TGTGCCCTAACCCAGACGGACGGGGGGGATACGCAGTATTTT.

The chain employs TRBV9 and TRBJ1-3; D not resolved. CDR1 and CDR2 from the germline V gene are SGDLS and YYNGEE. CDR3 size: 13 residues. Trimming removed 5 bases at V and 2 bases at J, with 8 bases between. CDR3 in DNA: TGTGCCAGCAGGGTACCGACTGGAAACACCATATATTTT. Translating it yields CASRVPTGNTIYF.

The chain has TRBV27 and TRBJ1-5; maybe TRBD1 (5 bases). CDR1 is MNHEY, CDR2 SMNVEV, per germline (reference sequence). V was pared by 2 bases and J by 4 bases, with 9 bases between. The CDR3 length is 14 residues. CDR3 residues: CASSLGRVNQPQHF. CDR3 coding DNA: TGTGCCAGCAGTTTAGGCAGGGTAAATCAGCCCCAGCATTTT.

The chain uses TRBV6-1 and TRBJ1-1; 11 positions match TRBD1. Germline V gene data show CDR1 as MNHNS and CDR2 as SASEGT. This CDR3 region has 16 residues. After removal of 4 bases from V and 2 bases from J, the junction contained 6 bases not matched to a gene. The chain's CDR3 is CASSVGQGVFNTEAFF. CDR3 DNA sequence: TGTGCCAGCAGTGTGGGACAGGGGGTCTTCAACACTGAAGCTTTCTTT.

The chain recombines TRBV4-2 with TRBJ2-1; 7 nucleotides align to TRBD1. There are 16 residues in the CDR3. Losses at the gene ends were 1 base for V and 5 bases for J; bases not matched to a gene: 8. CDR1 and CDR2 from the germline V gene are LGHNA and YNFKEQ. The CDR3 protein is CASSQALAGGHNEQFF. For the CDR3, the DNA is TGTGCCAGCAGCCAAGCCTTGGCAGGGGGTCACAATGAGCAGTTCTTC.

The J gene is TRBJ1-5, the V gene TRBV6-1; the D gene is possibly TRBD1 (5 bases). Trimming pared 0 bases from V and 0 bases from J, leaving 9 bases between. Germline-derived CDR1 and CDR2 are MNHNS and SASEGT. The CDR3 contains 16 residues. CDR3 amino acids: CASSEAGGGSNQPQHF. The CDR3 DNA follows: TGTGCCAGCAGTGAAGCCGGCGGGGGTAGCAATCAGCCCCAGCATTTT.

This sequence joins TRBV9 and TRBJ1-2; no clear D. There are 12 residues in the CDR3. Germline V gene sequence: CDR1 SGDLS, CDR2 YYNGEE. Deletions cut 1 base from V and 6 bases from J, with 7 bases between. The CDR3 DNA reads TGTGCCAGCAGCGTAAAAGAGGATGGCTACACCTTC. Its translation is CASSVKEDGYTF.

The rearrangement uses TRBV5-4 and TRBJ1-1; tentative D call: TRBD1 (5 bases). The CDR3 is made up of 15 amino acids. Trimming cost V 5 bases and J 1 base, with 15 bases left between them. The germline V gene encodes CDR1 SGHNT and CDR2 YYREEE (reference sequence). CDR3 DNA: TGTGCCAGCAGAAGCAACAGGTCGGGGAACACTGAAGCTTTCTTT. This sequence encodes CASRSNRSGNTEAFF. The whole variable domain, remainder taken from reference TRBV5-4 and TRBJ1-1, is ETGVTQSPTHLIKTRGQQVTLRCSSQSGHNTVSWYQQALGQGPQFIFQYYREEENGRGNFPPRFSGLQFPNYSSELNVNALELDDSALYLCASRSNRSGNTEAFFGQGTRLTVV.

V is TRBV5-1 and J is TRBJ1-1; TRBD1 agrees at 11 bases. CDR3 length: 16 residues. Germline V gives CDR1 SGHRS, CDR2 YFSETQ. The junction had 14 bases not matched to a gene; V was cut back by 3 bases and J by 10 bases. CDR3 region: CASSYLTGTGGSSAFF. CDR3 coding DNA: TGCGCCAGCAGCTATTTAACCGGGACAGGGGGTTCCTCAGCTTTCTTT.

DNA of the CDR3: TGCGCCAGCAGCCGAAACCTTAGACTAGCGGGAGATGAGCAGTTCTTC. Protein: CASSRNLRLAGDEQFF. This chain joins TRBV4-1 and TRBJ2-1, with 12 bases matching TRBD2. Germline V gene sequence: CDR1 MGHRA, CDR2 YSYEKL. Trimming removed 4 bases from V and 8 bases from J; junction bases left unmatched: 9. The CDR3 is 16 amino acids.

This clone occurred once. V gene TRBV19 combines with J gene TRBJ2-7; the match to TRBD1 covers 10 bases. This CDR3 has 14 amino acids. CDR1 and CDR2 (germline): LNHDA, SQIVND (reference sequence). With V trimmed by 9 bases and J by 3 bases, 8 bases remained unmatched. CDR3: CASTPGQGNYEQYF. The CDR3, as DNA: TGTGCCAGCACACCGGGACAGGGGAACTACGAGCAGTACTTC. Full variable domain (outside the CDR3, taken from reference TRBV19 and TRBJ2-7): DGGITQSPKYLFRKEGQNVTLSCEQNLNHDAMYWYRQDPGQGLRLIYYSQIVNDFQKGDIAEGYSVSREKKESFPLTVTSAQKNPTAFYLCASTPGQGNYEQYFGPGTRLTVT.

The genes are TRBV2 and TRBJ2-2; possible D gene TRBD2, 5 bases. CDR1 and CDR2 from the germline V gene are SNHLY and FYNNEI. The CDR3 contains 15 residues. V lost 7 bases, J lost 7 bases, and 19 bases lay in between. CDR3 in DNA: TGTGCCAGCAACCAACGAGCAACTAGGAGCGGGGAGCTGTTTTTT. It codes for CASNQRATRSGELFF.

This rearrangement joins TRBV5-4 to TRBJ1-5; 7 positions match TRBD1. In germline, CDR1 is SGHNT, CDR2 YYREEE (reference sequence). Trimming cost V 0 bases and J 3 bases; bases outside gene matches: 3. This CDR3 spans 15 amino acids. CDR3 sequence (DNA): TGTGCCAGCAGCTTGGGGGGGACAGTCAATCAGCCCCAGCATTTT. Protein: CASSLGGTVNQPQHF.

This rearrangement joins TRBV15 to TRBJ2-5; D might be TRBD2 (5 bases). With 5 bases removed from V and 4 bases from J, the gap between germline ends came to 11 bases. The CDR3 has 13 amino acids. Germline CDR1 is LNHNV and CDR2 is YYDKDF (reference sequence). The CDR3 DNA sequence: TGTGCCACCAGCGTTTTAGGAGGAGAGACCCAGTACTTC. Its translation is CATSVLGGETQYF. Filled out from reference TRBV15 and TRBJ2-5, the complete variable domain reads DAMVIQNPRYQVTQFGKPVTLSCSQTLNHNVMYWYQQKSSQAPKLLFHYYDKDFNNEADTPDNFQSRRPNTSFCFLDIRSPGLGDTAMYLCATSVLGGETQYFGPGTRLLVL.

The V call is TRBV7-3, the J call TRBJ2-6; 12 bases align to TRBD2. The CDR3 length is 18 residues. Germline assignment: CDR1 SGHTA and CDR2 FQGTGA. Germline trimming cut 1 base from V and 4 bases from J; bases unmatched to any gene: 5. The CDR3 region is CASSLKGLAGSGANVLTF. The DNA of the CDR3 is TGTGCCAGCAGCTTAAAGGGACTAGCGGGCTCCGGGGCCAACGTCCTGACTTTC.

The chain carries TRBV13 and TRBJ2-1; D may be TRBD2 (7 bases). The CDR3 consists of 17 residues. V gave up 6 bases and J gave up 7 bases, with 25 bases separating them. Germline V gene sequence: CDR1 PRHDT, CDR2 FYEKMQ (reference sequence). CDR3 nucleotide sequence: TGTGCCAGCAGTCCTAATCCAGGGGCCCGGGGACTAAATGAGCAGTTCTTC. As protein: CASSPNPGARGLNEQFF. The full variable domain, its missing parts supplied by reference TRBV13 and TRBJ2-1, is AAGVIQSPRHLIKEKRETATLKCYPIPRHDTVYWYQQGPGQDPQFLISFYEKMQSDKGSIPDRFSAQQFSDYHSELNMSSLELGDSALYFCASSPNPGARGLNEQFFGPGTRLTVL.

The chain has TRBV11-2 and TRBJ2-1; TRBD2 matches 8 bases. This CDR3 is built from 13 residues. Germline V gene data show CDR1 as SGHAT and CDR2 as FQNNGV. The ends lost 0 bases at V and 9 bases at J; junction bases unmatched: 1. The CDR3 bases are TGTGCCAGCAGCTTAGATCGGGGGGGTGAGCAGTTCTTC. Amino acid sequence: CASSLDRGGEQFF.

The chain is built from TRBV4-3 and TRBJ2-2; D ambiguous. CDR1 LGHNA and CDR2 YSLEER come from the germline V gene. The CDR3 totals 15 residues. Trimming removed 1 base at V and 3 bases at J, with 9 bases between. The CDR3 reads CASSQVTPYTGELFF. The CDR3 nucleotides read TGCGCCAGCAGCCAAGTTACCCCCTACACCGGGGAGCTGTTTTTT.

The chain links TRBV9 to TRBJ1-1, with no clear D. Trimming shortened V by 0 bases and J by 2 bases, and 11 bases separated the two germline ends. Per the germline V gene, CDR1 is SGDLS and CDR2 is YYNGEE. This CDR3 is built from 15 residues. The CDR3 DNA follows: TGTGCCAGCAGCGTAGTTTCGGCATCCAACACTGAAGCTTTCTTT. It is translated as CASSVVSASNTEAFF.